The rows below give T cell receptor beta chains drawn from one sample of a study of T cells in localized non-small cell lung cancer. This table comes from immunoSEQ multiplex PCR, and its TCRdb copy is limited to in-frame clones, with some not included. This table holds about 20,000 clones, approximately 87% found once. The sequenced sample was PBMCs, obtained before any cancer treatment. The source is a man aged 35 to 69 with stage II squamous cell lung carcinoma. The CDR3 runs from the conserved cysteine through the conserved F or W. The D gene is left open where the match is weak. A row's size may be missing; if present it is once, few, many or a size class.

clone_size j_call d_call v_call cdr3_aa cdr3_nt
once TRBJ2-2 TRBD2 TRBV7-6 CASSLVRAGGNTGELFF TGTGCCAGCAGCTTAGTTCGAGCGGGGGGGAACACCGGGGAGCTGTTTTTT
NA TRBJ2-7 NA TRBV6-4 CASSVPRAYEQYF TGTGCCAGCAGTGTTCCCCGGGCCTACGAGCAGTACTTC
NA TRBJ2-1 TRBD2 TRBV10-2 CASSVAGDSPEQFF TGCGCCAGCAGCGTAGCGGGAGACTCGCCTGAGCAGTTCTTC
NA TRBJ2-3 NA TRBV5-1 CASRETGTDTQYF TGCGCCAGCAGAGAAACGGGGACAGATACGCAGTATTTT
NA TRBJ2-5 NA TRBV19 CASSRHQETQYF TGTGCCAGTAGTAGGCACCAAGAGACCCAGTACTTC
NA TRBJ2-1 TRBD2 TRBV2 CASGSGREFTNEQFF TGTGCCAGCGGCAGCGGGAGGGAATTTACAAATGAGCAGTTCTTC
NA TRBJ1-4 TRBD1 TRBV5-1 CASSLAGTGYEKLFF TGCGCCAGCAGCTTGGCCGGGACAGGGTATGAAAAACTGTTTTTT
NA TRBJ2-2 TRBD2 TRBV27 CAPREGGELFF TGTGCCCCCCGGGAGGGCGGGGAGCTGTTTTTT
NA TRBJ2-3 NA TRBV2 CASGRQPPGLTKTKHKDTDTQYF TGTGCCAGCGGAAGACAGCCCCCCGGACTCACGAAAACAAAGCATAAGGACACAGATACGCAGTATTTT
NA TRBJ1-6 TRBD1 TRBV5-1 CASSTGQLQSPLHF TGCGCCAGCAGCACGGGACAGCTCCAGTCACCCCTCCACTTT
NA TRBJ1-2 NA TRBV15 CATSREDRANYGYTF TGTGCCACCAGCAGAGAAGATAGGGCTAACTATGGCTACACCTTC
NA TRBJ1-5 TRBD1 TRBV29-1 CSVNLGQDQPQHF TGCAGCGTTAACCTGGGACAGGACCAGCCCCAGCATTTT
NA TRBJ2-5 NA TRBV4-3 CASSQVEEPETQYF TGCGCCAGCAGCCAAGTGGAGGAGCCCGAGACCCAGTACTTC
once TRBJ2-6 NA TRBV6-5 CASSLRRTGANVLTF TGTGCCAGCAGTCTTAGGCGTACTGGGGCCAACGTCCTGACTTTC
NA TRBJ1-3 NA TRBV19 CASSINSRSGNTIYF TGTGCCAGTAGTATAAACAGCCGCTCTGGAAACACCATATATTTT